What follows describes a single TCR beta chain. These data come from a study of blood T cell repertoires in COVID-19. In the study overall: Some COVID-19 samples were acute and others convalescent; all came from the United States, Italy and Spain. Sources were T cells, B-cell-depleted T cells, or PBMCs; the material itself was cDNA or gDNA.

Per the study methods: Using reference gene primer amplification, nucleated cell counts were estimated. Data came from immunoSEQ multiplex PCR; TCRdb stores just in-frame clones and leaves some out. V, J and clone size derive from that table, while D and trimming were established from the DNA sequence. Here the sample spans about 400,000 clones, 85% to 90% being singletons. The germline gives CDR1 SNHLY, CDR2 FYNNEI. The CDR3 extends over 14 amino acids. Trimming removed 1 base from V and 0 bases from J, with 7 bases in between. The chain carries TRBV2 and TRBJ2-7; D unclear. Sequences were obtained from peripheral blood. The clonotype comes from a human donor in a cohort sampled during active COVID-19. The DNA of the CDR3 is TGTGCCAGCAGTGAAGTGGAGAGCTCCTACGAGCAGTACTTC. Its protein product is CASSEVESSYEQYF.